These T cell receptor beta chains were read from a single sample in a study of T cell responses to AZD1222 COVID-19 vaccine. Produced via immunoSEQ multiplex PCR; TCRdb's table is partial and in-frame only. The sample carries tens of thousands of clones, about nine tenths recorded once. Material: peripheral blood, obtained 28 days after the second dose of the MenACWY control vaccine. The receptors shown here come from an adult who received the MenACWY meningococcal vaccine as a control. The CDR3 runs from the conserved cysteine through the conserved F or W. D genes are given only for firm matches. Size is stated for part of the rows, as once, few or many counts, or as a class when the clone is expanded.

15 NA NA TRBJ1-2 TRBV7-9 CASSLGTSRAYGYTF TGTGCCAGCAGCTTAGGGACATCGAGGGCCTATGGCTACACCTTC
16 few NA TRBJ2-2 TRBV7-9 CASSLGRPVITGELFF TGTGCCAGCAGCTTAGGGAGGCCGGTGATCACCGGGGAGCTGTTTTTT
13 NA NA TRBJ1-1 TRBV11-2 CASSADTNTEAFF TGTGCCAGCAGCGCGGACACGAACACTGAAGCTTTCTTT
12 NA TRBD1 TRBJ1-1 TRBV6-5 CASRRQGAEAFF TGTGCCAGCAGAAGGCAGGGGGCTGAAGCTTTCTTT
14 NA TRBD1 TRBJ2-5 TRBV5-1 CASRPGTGKETQYF TGCGCCAGCAGGCCGGGGACAGGGAAAGAGACCCAGTACTTC
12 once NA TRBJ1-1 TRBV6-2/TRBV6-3 CASSYSIGEAFF TGTGCCAGCAGTTACTCGATCGGGGAGGCTTTCTTT
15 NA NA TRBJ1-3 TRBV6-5 CASSQESGSGNTIYF TGTGCCAGCAGCCAAGAATCGGGCTCTGGAAACACCATATATTTT
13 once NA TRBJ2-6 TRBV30 CAWSLGGANVLTF TGTGCCTGGAGTCTAGGTGGGGCCAACGTCCTGACTTTC
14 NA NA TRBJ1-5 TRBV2 CASSRQSSNQPQHF TGTGCCAGCAGCAGACAGTCGAGCAATCAGCCCCAGCATTTT
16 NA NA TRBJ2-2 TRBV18 CASSPPTGLNTGELFF TGTGCCAGCTCACCACCCACAGGTTTGAACACCGGGGAGCTGTTTTTT
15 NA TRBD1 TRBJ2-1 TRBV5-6 CASSEYGQGRREQFF TGTGCCAGCAGCGAATACGGACAGGGACGGAGGGAGCAGTTCTTC
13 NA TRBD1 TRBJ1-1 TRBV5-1 CASSVDRAFEAFF TGCGCCAGCAGCGTTGACAGGGCCTTTGAAGCTTTCTTT
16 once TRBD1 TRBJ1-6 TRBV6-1 CASSEAEGQGDSPLHF TGTGCCAGCAGTGAAGCTGAAGGACAGGGAGATTCACCCCTCCACTTT
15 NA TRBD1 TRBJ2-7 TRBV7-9 CASSSDRGLPYEQYF TGTGCCAGCAGCTCGGACAGGGGGCTACCCTACGAGCAGTACTTC
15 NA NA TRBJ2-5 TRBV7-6 CASSLARGYQETQYF TGTGCCAGCAGCTTAGCGAGGGGGTACCAAGAGACCCAGTACTTC
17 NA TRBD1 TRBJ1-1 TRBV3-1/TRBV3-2 CASSLLGQGIVNTEAFF TGTGCCAGCAGCCTGCTGGGACAGGGGATTGTAAACACTGAAGCTTTCTTT
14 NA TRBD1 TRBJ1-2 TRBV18 CASSPMDRAEGYTF TGTGCCAGCTCACCAATGGACAGGGCGGAAGGCTACACCTTC
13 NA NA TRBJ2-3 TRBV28 CAIRGFSTDTQYF TGTGCCATCCGGGGATTTAGCACAGATACGCAGTATTTT
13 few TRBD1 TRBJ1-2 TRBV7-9 CASSPRQGYGYTF TGTGCCAGCAGCCCGAGACAGGGCTATGGCTACACCTTC
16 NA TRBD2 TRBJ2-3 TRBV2 CASSGGLAGATDTQYF TGTGCCAGCAGTGGAGGACTAGCGGGGGCCACAGATACGCAGTATTTT
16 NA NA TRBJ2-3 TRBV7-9 CASSPWTLRKTDTQYF TGTGCCAGCAGCCCCTGGACCTTGAGGAAGACAGATACGCAGTATTTT
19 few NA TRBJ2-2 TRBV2 CASRGGRGAISKGTGELFF TGTGCCAGCAGGGGGGGAAGGGGCGCCATATCCAAGGGCACCGGGGAGCTGTTTTTT
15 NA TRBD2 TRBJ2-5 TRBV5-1 CASTLAGGPGETQYF TGCGCCAGCACCCTAGCGGGGGGGCCCGGAGAGACCCAGTACTTC
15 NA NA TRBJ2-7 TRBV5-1 CASSLGGSSSYEQYF TGCGCCAGCAGCTTGGGGGGGTCTAGCTCCTACGAGCAGTACTTC
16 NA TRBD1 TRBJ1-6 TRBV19 CASSIASGQSNSPLHF TGTGCCAGTAGTATAGCCTCGGGACAGAGTAATTCACCCCTCCACTTT
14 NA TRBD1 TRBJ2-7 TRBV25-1 CASSEAGTDYEQYF TGTGCCAGCAGTGAGGCCGGGACAGATTACGAGCAGTACTTC
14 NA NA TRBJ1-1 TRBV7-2 CASSWDGWATEAFF TGTGCCAGCAGCTGGGACGGCTGGGCCACTGAAGCTTTCTTT
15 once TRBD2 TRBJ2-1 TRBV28 CASVPQRGGNNEQFF TGTGCCAGCGTACCTCAGCGGGGGGGAAACAATGAGCAGTTCTTC
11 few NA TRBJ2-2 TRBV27 CASSTRGELFF TGTGCCAGCAGCACCCGAGGGGAGCTGTTTTTT
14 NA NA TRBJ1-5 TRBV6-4 CASSGLAGQQPQHF TGTGCCAGCAGCGGGCTGGCAGGGCAACAGCCCCAGCATTTT
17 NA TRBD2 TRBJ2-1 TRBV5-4 CASSFRLAGGLNNEQFF TGTGCCAGCAGTTTCAGACTAGCGGGGGGGCTGAACAATGAACAGTTCTTC
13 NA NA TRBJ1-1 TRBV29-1 CSVHGLRNTEAFF TGCAGCGTCCATGGGTTAAGGAACACTGAAGCTTTCTTT
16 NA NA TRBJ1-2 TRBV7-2 CASSPAGKPTLRGYTF TGTGCCAGCAGCCCCGCCGGCAAGCCTACCCTCCGGGGCTACACCTTC
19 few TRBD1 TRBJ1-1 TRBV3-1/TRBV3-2 CASSQDIRRQGGKDTEAFF TGTGCCAGCAGCCAAGATATACGCCGACAGGGAGGTAAGGACACTGAAGCTTTCTTT
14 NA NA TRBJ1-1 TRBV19 CASNGNRDRTEAFF TGTGCCAGTAACGGAAACAGGGATCGGACTGAAGCTTTCTTT
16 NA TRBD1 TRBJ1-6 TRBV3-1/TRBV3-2 CASSQRQGARNSPLHF TGTGCCAGCAGCCAAAGGCAGGGGGCGAGGAATTCACCCCTCCACTTT
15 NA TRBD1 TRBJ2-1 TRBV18 CASSPRPGGLDEQFF TGTGCCAGCTCACCAAGACCAGGGGGCTTAGATGAGCAGTTCTTC
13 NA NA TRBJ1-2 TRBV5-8 CASSRDVNYGYTF TGTGCCAGCAGTCGGGACGTGAACTATGGCTACACCTTC
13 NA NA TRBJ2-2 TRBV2 CAEGASGTGELFF TGTGCCGAGGGCGCTTCGGGGACCGGGGAGCTGTTTTTT
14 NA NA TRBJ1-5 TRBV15 CATSRDRGPHPQHF TGTGCCACCAGCAGAGATAGAGGGCCCCATCCCCAGCATTTT
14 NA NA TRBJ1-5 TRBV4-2 CASSQGVSNQPQHF TGTGCCAGCAGCCAAGGAGTCAGCAATCAGCCCCAGCATTTT
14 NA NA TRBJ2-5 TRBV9 CASSVAGGKETQYF TGTGCCAGCAGCGTAGCTGGGGGGAAAGAGACCCAGTACTTC
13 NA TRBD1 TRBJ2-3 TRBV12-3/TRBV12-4 CASRGQGTDTQYF TGTGCCAGTCGGGGACAGGGAACAGATACGCAGTATTTT
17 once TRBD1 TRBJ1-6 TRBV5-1 CASSLKEGQGINSPLHF TGCGCCAGCAGCTTGAAGGAGGGACAGGGGATTAATTCACCCCTCCACTTT
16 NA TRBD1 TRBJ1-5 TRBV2 CASSVDRDRDNQPQHF TGTGCCAGCAGCGTCGACAGGGACCGAGACAATCAGCCCCAGCATTTT
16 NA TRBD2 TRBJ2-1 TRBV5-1 CASNTGGATWVDEQFF TGCGCCAGCAACACGGGAGGGGCTACTTGGGTCGATGAGCAGTTCTTC
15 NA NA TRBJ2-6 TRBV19 CASSIEETGANVLTF TGTGCCAGTAGTATAGAGGAGACTGGGGCCAACGTCCTGACTTTC
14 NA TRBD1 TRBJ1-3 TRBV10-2 CASSATGGGNTIYF TGCGCCAGCAGTGCGACAGGGGGCGGAAACACCATATATTTT
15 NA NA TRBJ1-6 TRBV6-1 CASSEAGQGLGALHF TGTGCCAGCAGTGAAGCGGGTCAGGGCCTCGGGGCCCTCCACTTT
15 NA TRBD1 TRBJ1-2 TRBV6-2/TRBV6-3 CASSPPGGRDYGYTF TGTGCCAGCAGTCCACCAGGGGGAAGGGACTATGGCTACACCTTC
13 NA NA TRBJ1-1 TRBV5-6 CASSSRQSKVAFF TGTGCCAGCAGCTCGCGACAGTCCAAGGTGGCTTTCTTT
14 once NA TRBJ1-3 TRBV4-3 CASSQDRGGNTIYF TGCGCCAGCAGCCAAGACAGAGGGGGAAACACCATATATTTT
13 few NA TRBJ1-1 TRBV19 CASRTPGGTEAFF TGTGCCAGTAGAACCCCTGGCGGAACTGAAGCTTTCTTT
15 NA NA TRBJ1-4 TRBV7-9 CASSLGVWANEKLFF TGTGCCAGCAGCTTAGGGGTCTGGGCTAATGAAAAACTGTTTTTT
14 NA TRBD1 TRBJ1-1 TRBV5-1 CASSSQGPNTEAFF TGCGCCAGCAGCTCACAGGGGCCTAACACTGAAGCTTTCTTT
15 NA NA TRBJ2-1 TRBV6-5 CASSYSRSRRDEQFF TGTGCCAGCAGTTACTCGAGGTCTAGGCGCGATGAGCAGTTCTTC
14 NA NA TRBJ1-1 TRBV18 CASSPPSGETEAFF TGTGCCAGCTCACCACCGTCAGGGGAAACTGAAGCTTTCTTT
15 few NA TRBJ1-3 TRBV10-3 CATAPGQVSGNTIYF TGTGCCACCGCGCCTGGACAAGTCTCTGGAAACACCATATATTTT
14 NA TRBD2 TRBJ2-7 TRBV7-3 CASSPGLAGGEQYF TGTGCCAGCAGCCCGGGACTAGCCGGAGGGGAGCAGTACTTC
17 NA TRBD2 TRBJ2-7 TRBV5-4 CASSLIAFSGGLGEQYF TGTGCCAGCAGCTTGATCGCCTTTTCGGGGGGTCTGGGCGAGCAGTACTTC